This T cell receptor beta chain came from a study of cytomegalovirus exposure and HLA in healthy donors. Study-wide points: The study flagged some 170 TCR beta chains as cytomegalovirus-associated.

Though nominally healthy at sampling, donors likely had unrecorded immune exposures. Comments on this clone: Its cognate antigen is unknown.

The PCR had 60 Vbeta and 13 Jbeta primers. Original handling: In a later analysis, 80 million or so unique TCR beta chains included roughly 11 million shared by two or more donors. TCRdb's copy holds only in-frame clones and misses some; the assay was immunoSEQ multiplex PCR. D and trimming come from the DNA, and the V and J calls and clone size come from that table. Its table records 200,000 or so clones. The sample consisted of PBMCs. The sequence came from a boy younger than 18 in good health and CMV-seronegative.

The CDR3 DNA sequence: TGTGCCAGCAGTTTACCTACAGGGGGGTTTGACGAGCAGTACTTC. Its translation is CASSLPTGGFDEQYF. The rearrangement links TRBV28 to TRBJ2-7, with 8 bases aligning to TRBD1. CDR1 is MDHEN, CDR2 SYDVKM, per germline. This CDR3 has 15 amino acids. V dropped 2 bases and J dropped 5; count of bases not matched to a gene: 8.